A single sample is the source of the 20 T cell receptor beta chains below, sequenced in a study of tumor and adjacent non-tumor tissue in lung cancer. RNA was extracted from bulk tissue without any cell sorting. A modified ARM-PCR protocol with three rounds of nested PCR amplified TCRbeta. Via MiXCR, TCRdb re-called the multiplex PCR reads, giving one row per CDR3 protein. The sample holds 70,000 or so distinct CDR3 sequences, 55% to 75% seen once. The sample was lung tumor tissue. These receptors came from a man aged 50 or older with non-small cell lung cancer.

This clonotype was recorded at least ten times. V gene TRBV6-5 combines with J gene TRBJ1-2; a weak D match, TRBD1 (5 bases). V was shortened by 0 bases and J by 1 base, with 15 bases between the two germline ends. CDR1 is MNHEY, CDR2 SVGAGI, per germline. This CDR3 contains 17 residues. The CDR3 sequence is CASSYSFWGSVNYGYTF. DNA for the CDR3: TGTGCCAGCAGTTACTCTTTCTGGGGCAGCGTTAACTATGGCTACACCTTC.

This clonotype was detected only a few times. This chain connects TRBV28 to TRBJ2-3, with 8 bases fitting TRBD1. This CDR3 has 18 amino acids. J gave up 0 bases and V 5 bases, and 13 bases lay outside the gene matches. Germline CDR1 reads MDHEN; CDR2 reads SYDVKM. The CDR3 DNA is TGTGCCAGCAGTAAAACGGGACAGGACCCTACCAGCACAGATACGCAGTATTTT. Translated: CASSKTGQDPTSTDTQYF.

This clonotype was seen more than once but under ten times. The rearrangement uses TRBV20-1 and TRBJ2-1, with TRBD2 identical over 8 bases. V shed 6 bases, J shed 9 bases, and the junction held 10 bases outside the gene matches. The CDR3 length is 13 residues. Germline CDR1 is DFQATT and CDR2 is SNEGSKA (reference sequence). The CDR3 here is CSAQTGGDGEQFF. In nucleotides, the CDR3 is TGCAGTGCCCAGACGGGGGGGGATGGTGAGCAGTTCTTC.

Of note for this clonotype: The junction departs from the called germline gene at one end, perhaps through a read error. The chain couples TRBV2 to TRBJ2-3; D not resolved. Germline assignment: CDR1 SNHLY and CDR2 FYNNEI. The CDR3 consists of 14 residues. The DNA for the CDR3 is TGTGCTAGCAGTGAAGCGCTTAGTTCCGATACGCAGTTTTTT. It is translated as CASSEALSSDTQFF.

With respect to this clonotype: Sequence at one end of the junction differs from germline and may be a read error. This chain connects TRBV4-2 to TRBJ2-2; the match to TRBD2 covers 7 bases. CDR3 length: 17 residues. CDR1 and CDR2 from the germline V gene are LGHNA and YNFKEQ. CDR3 sequence reads: CASIQDPSGPQAGEMFF. CDR3 DNA: TGTGCCAGCATCCAAGATCCTAGCGGTCCTCAGGCGGGGGAGATGTTTTTT.

With regard to this clonotype: The junction shows a germline mismatch at one end, possibly a read error. CDR3 nucleotide sequence: TGTGCCGGCAGTTGCGGACTAGCGGGGCTCTTAGCCAAAAACATTCAGTACTTC. This encodes CAGSCGLAGLLAKNIQYF. The J gene is TRBJ2-4, the V gene TRBV6-6, with TRBD2 matching 12 bases. This CDR3 has 18 residues. Germline CDR1 and CDR2: MNHNY and SVGAGI (reference sequence).

This clonotype was seen a few times. Sequence at one end of the junction differs from germline and may be a read error. The rearrangement uses TRBV6-2 or TRBV6-3 and TRBJ2-5; 8 positions agree with TRBD1. CDR1 is MNHEY, CDR2 SVGEGT, per germline. This CDR3 has 15 amino acids. The CDR3 is CATRKGQVDWETRYF. The DNA for the CDR3 is TGTGCCACCAGGAAGGGACAGGTGGATTGGGAGACCCGGTACTTC.

As concerns this clonotype: A clone one base away is much larger, so this may be a read error. The V call is TRBV11-2, the J call TRBJ2-7; 9 bases line up with TRBD1. This CDR3 comprises 15 residues. V lost 3 bases and J lost 7; bases outside the gene matches: 10. CDR1 and CDR2 from the germline V gene are SGHAT and FQNNGV. The CDR3 coding sequence is TGTGCCAGCAGCTTGGGCCACAGGGGGCATGGTGAGCAGTACTTC. As protein: CASSLGHRGHGEQYF.

On this clonotype: A junction boundary mismatches the germline segment, possibly from a read error. The chain has TRBV29-1 and TRBJ2-1; D is unclear. Germline loops: CDR1 SQVTM, CDR2 ANQGSEA. The CDR3 sequence is 14 residues long. CDR3 sequence (DNA): TGCAGCGTTGAAACCAGCGCGGCTTACAATCAGCAGTTCTTC. Residues: CSVETSAAYNQQFF.

About this clonotype itself: One junction end does not reproduce the germline sequence, and a read error may be involved. The rearrangement joins TRBV11-1 to TRBJ2-5; no definite D call. CDR1 is SGHAT, CDR2 FQDESV, per germline (reference sequence). The CDR3 consists of 14 residues. CDR3 bases: TGTGCCAGCAGCTTAGGTCGGAGCCAAGGGACCCAGTACTTC. It specifies CASSLGRSQGTQYF.

A remark on this clonotype: The junction differs from germline at one of its ends, possibly a read error. V gene TRBV2 combines with J gene TRBJ1-5, with 8 nucleotides matching TRBD1. The CDR3 sequence is 18 residues long. The germline CDR1 and CDR2 sequences are SNHLY and FYNNEI. CDR3 sequence: CAISGDRTLSRNNQPQHF. CDR3 coding DNA: TGTGCCATCAGTGGGGACAGGACGCTGTCGAGGAATAATCAGCCCCAGCATTTT.

Ten or more counts support this clonotype. The V call is TRBV7-2, the J call TRBJ2-1; the match to TRBD2 covers 7 bases. V trimming: 5 bases; J trimming: 10 bases; junction bases outside the gene matches: 14. Per the germline V gene, CDR1 is SGHTA and CDR2 is FQGNSA. The CDR3 runs 15 residues. CDR3 amino acids: CASSESGVPGVEQFF. CDR3 DNA sequence: TGTGCCAGCAGCGAGAGCGGGGTCCCGGGGGTGGAGCAGTTCTTC.

For this clonotype: The conserved phenylalanine or tryptophan normally closing the CDR3 is absent here, so this likely arose from a read error. The V gene is TRBV6-5, the J gene TRBJ2-7; 7 positions match TRBD2. The V gene's germline CDR1 is MNHEY and CDR2 SVGAGI. There are 16 residues in the CDR3. CDR3 bases: TGTGTCAGCAGTTACTCGAGGCGCGGGGGTGCGGAAGAGCAGTACTTA. This translates into CVSSYSRRGGAEEQYL.

On this clonotype: A clone one base away is much larger, so this may be a read error. The chain recombines TRBV6-5 with TRBJ2-3, with TRBD2 matching over 14 bases. The CDR3 sequence is 17 residues long. CDR1 is MNHEY, CDR2 SVGAGI, per germline. The CDR3 DNA follows: TGTGCCAACAGTCCCGGGACTAGCGGGGGTAGGACGAATACGCAGTATTTT. Residues: CANSPGTSGGRTNTQYF.

The chain uses TRBV11-2 and TRBJ1-2; D not certain. V was trimmed by 5 bases and J by 0 bases, leaving 10 bases between them. Per germline, CDR1 SGHAT and CDR2 FQNNGV. This CDR3 comprises 14 residues. CDR3 nucleotide sequence: TGTGCCAGCAGCACTTTGGACGCTAACTATGGCTACACCTTC. Its protein product is CASSTLDANYGYTF.

To note about this clonotype: This may stem from a read error, because a much larger clone lies one nucleotide away. The chain recombines TRBV6-5 with TRBJ1-2, with a possible D match to TRBD1 (6 bases). CDR3 length: 15 residues. Trimming shortened V by 6 bases and J by 1 base, and 15 bases separated the two germline ends. Looked up from germline, CDR1 is MNHEY and CDR2 is SVGAGI. The CDR3 spells CASSSGGGVNYGYTF. CDR3 sequence (DNA): TGTGCCAGCAGCTCCGGGGGCGGCGTTAACTATGGCTACACCTTC.

This clonotype was observed a single time. A much bigger clone sits one base away, suggesting this may be a read error. The J gene is TRBJ1-1, the V gene TRBV6-2 or TRBV6-3; no clear D gene. CDR3 size: 15 residues. Trimming removed 5 bases from V and 4 bases from J, with 17 bases in between. CDR1 MNHEY and CDR2 SVGEGT come from the germline V gene. Here the CDR3 reads CASSPLRGSGTEAFF. The DNA of the CDR3 is TGTGCCAGCAGTCCCTTGCGAGGGAGCGGCACTGAAGCTTTCTTT.

As regards this clonotype: The CDR3 does not close with the conserved phenylalanine or tryptophan, likely indicating a read error. It is unclear where the CDR3 begins or ends on the DNA, so no DNA is shown, and the CDR3 is as TCRdb lists it. The chain uses TRBV7-9 and TRBJ2-2; the D segment call TRBD1 is taken from the table without a DNA check. The CDR3 region is 15 residues in length, termini included. Germline CDR1 is SEHNR and CDR2 is FQNEAQ (reference sequence). CDR3 region: CASSRGTEVLGELFS.

Concerning this clonotype: Germline and junction disagree at one end, which may indicate a read error. This chain links TRBV5-1 with TRBJ2-4; no clear D. Per the germline V gene, CDR1 is SGHRS and CDR2 is YFSETQ. The CDR3 runs 13 residues. The CDR3, as DNA: TGCGCCAGCAGCTTTGACGCCGAAAACATTCATTACTTC. This translates into CASSFDAENIHYF.

Details on this clonotype: One junction end does not reproduce the germline sequence, and a read error may be involved. The CDR3 is CFSNEDWAGNNQPHHF. CDR3 DNA: TGTTTCAGCAATGAAGACTGGGCAGGCAACAATCAGCCCCATCATTTT. The chain is built from TRBV6-1 and TRBJ1-5, with D unresolved. The CDR3 length is 16 residues. Germline V gene sequence: CDR1 MNHNS, CDR2 SASEGT.